Sequencing of this T cell receptor beta chain was carried out in a study of T cell changes during pregnancy in multiple sclerosis. Data came from immunoSEQ multiplex PCR; TCRdb stores just in-frame clones and leaves some out. The data show some 60,000 clones, 90% seen once. The CDR3 loop spans 15 amino acids. Germline V gene sequence: CDR1 SGHNT, CDR2 YYREEE (reference sequence). V was shortened by 0 bases and J by 4 bases, with 13 bases between the two germline ends. The chain couples TRBV5-4 to TRBJ1-2, with D possibly TRBD1 on 6 matching bases. The source is a female donor in good health, enrolled as a control in a pregnancy study. The specimen comprised peripheral blood, sampled in the third trimester of pregnancy. The CDR3 region is CASSLAVQGSYGYTF. CDR3 coding DNA: TGTGCCAGCAGCTTGGCGGTACAGGGATCCTATGGCTACACCTTC.